The clone carrying this TCR beta chain was counted only a few times. Its antigen is unidentified. The source of the sample is a study of blood T cells in healthy people across ages. Study-level findings and limits: The study lacked donor CMV status, which possibly confounded expanded clonotype changes.

The V gene's germline CDR1 is MNHEY and CDR2 SVGEGT. The CDR3 runs to 15 residues. V shed 5 bases and J shed 2 bases, with 16 bases lying between them. Then a second PCR, running roughly 7 to 11 cycles, was carried out with a sample-barcoded 5' primer and a J-beta primer mix. Each CDR3 protein gets one entry after TCRdb re-called the 5' RACE reads with MiXCR. This sample has 700,000 to 1,000,000 distinct CDR3 sequences, with roughly 44% found just once. V and J are TRBV6-2 or TRBV6-3 and TRBJ2-7, with D perhaps matching TRBD2 (6 bases). Sequenced material: blood. This TCR came from a man aged 60-69 years in good health. For the CDR3, the DNA is TGTGCCAGCAGTCACCCCCTGGACTACACCTACGAGCAGTACTTC. Amino acids: CASSHPLDYTYEQYF.